This TCR beta chain was found in a study of shared clonotypes between healthy human individuals. Study results and caveats: It was only blood that was sampled, and tissue repertoires likely differ.

As to this clone: Its specificity is unknown. Within the sample, other DNA sequences also encode this same CDR3.

Sequencing was performed with immunoSEQ multiplex PCR; in TCRdb, only in-frame clones are kept and a portion is missing. The table shows some 2,000,000 clones, with about 94% occurring only once. This CDR3 comprises 14 residues. Germline V gene lookup returns CDR1 SGHRS and CDR2 YFSETQ. Trimming took 2 bases from V and 0 from J, leaving 6 bases between them. Sequences were obtained from naive CD4+ T cells sorted from blood. Subset in this sample: CD45RA+ positively selected. The chain is built from TRBV5-1 and TRBJ1-3; D not resolved. The sequence was collected from a man aged 18 to 35 in good health. The DNA for the CDR3 is TGCGCCAGCAGCTTCGCCGGCTCTGGAAACACCATATATTTT. Translating gives CASSFAGSGNTIYF.